Presented here are 26 T cell receptor beta chains from one specimen sequenced in a study of cytomegalovirus exposure and HLA in healthy donors. Both 60 Vbeta primers and 13 Jbeta primers went into the PCR. The protocol was immunoSEQ multiplex PCR, while the TCRdb copy is restricted to in-frame clones and leaves out a portion. The sample has fewer than 200,000 clones, 75% to 80% seen once. The sequenced sample consisted of PBMCs. The receptors derive from a woman in her forties in good health and CMV-seropositive.

The CDR3: CASSLGEKETQYF. CDR3 coding DNA: TGTGCCAGCAGCTTAGGGGAGAAAGAGACCCAGTACTTC. The chain employs TRBV11-3 and TRBJ2-5; perhaps TRBD2 as D (5 bases). This CDR3 spans 13 amino acids. V was cut by 1 base and J by 3 bases, with 6 bases left in between. Germline CDR1 is SGHNT and CDR2 is YENEEA.

The J gene is TRBJ2-3, the V gene TRBV18; D is ambiguous. This CDR3 is built from 14 residues. Germline assignment: CDR1 KGHSH and CDR2 LQKENI. V lost 0 bases to trimming and J lost 2 bases, with 6 bases between them. The CDR3 region has the DNA TGTGCCAGCTCACCACCTACCTACACAGATACGCAGTATTTT. It codes for CASSPPTYTDTQYF.

V gene TRBV19 combines with J gene TRBJ2-7, with a weak D call TRBD2 (5 bases). Trimming pared 5 bases from V and 7 bases from J, leaving 12 bases between. This CDR3 has 12 residues. Germline V lookup: CDR1 LNHDA, CDR2 SQIVND (reference sequence). CDR3 bases: TGTGCCAGTAGTGAGGGCATGGGGGAGCAGTACTTC. It encodes CASSEGMGEQYF.

V gene TRBV18 combines with J gene TRBJ1-1; D unresolved. Per germline, CDR1 KGHSH and CDR2 LQKENI. V gave up 5 bases and J gave up 4 bases, with 14 bases separating them. This CDR3 is 14 amino acids long. For the CDR3, the DNA is TGTGCCAGCTCATCCGATACCGCGGCCACTGAAGCTTTCTTT. Amino acid sequence: CASSSDTAATEAFF.

This clone was detected only a few times. V gene TRBV7-2 combines with J gene TRBJ1-2; D ambiguous. The CDR3 is made up of 14 amino acids. CDR1 and CDR2 from the germline V gene are SGHTA and FQGNSA. Trimming took 1 base from V and 4 from J, leaving 10 bases between them. CDR3 amino acids: CASSLDGGSYGYTF. The CDR3 DNA reads TGTGCCAGCAGCTTAGATGGAGGGTCCTATGGCTACACCTTC.

The J gene is TRBJ2-7, the V gene TRBV9; no definite D call. This CDR3 contains 14 residues. Per the germline V gene, CDR1 is SGDLS and CDR2 is YYNGEE. Trimming removed 4 bases at V and 6 bases at J, with 17 bases between. CDR3 nucleotide sequence: TGTGCCAGCAGCCCCTACAGTTCGCTGGGCGAGCAGTACTTC. Protein sequence: CASSPYSSLGEQYF.

This clone was observed a few times. The V and J genes are TRBV2 and TRBJ2-1; 11 bases line up with TRBD2. Trimming at V came to 1 base and at J to 6 bases, leaving 5 bases not matched to a gene. This CDR3 is 16 amino acids long. The V gene's germline CDR1 is SNHLY and CDR2 FYNNEI. The CDR3 DNA reads as TGTGCCAGCAGTGAAGATGTAGCGGGGGGGTTCAATGAGCAGTTCTTC. It specifies CASSEDVAGGFNEQFF.

V and J are TRBV6-5 and TRBJ2-5; D is uncertain. The better agreement between TRBJ2-7 and the DNA end casts doubt on the J call. CDR1 MNHEY and CDR2 SVGAGI come from the germline V gene. The CDR3 has 14 amino acids. The CDR3 DNA reads as TGTGCCAGCAGTCCGGCAGGTGAGACCTACGAGCAGTACTTC. Translated: CASSPAGETYEQYF.

This chain connects TRBV9 to TRBJ2-5, with 8 positions matching TRBD1. CDR1 and CDR2 (germline): SGDLS, YYNGEE. This CDR3 is built from 14 residues. Trimming at V came to 4 bases and at J to 1 base, leaving 3 bases not matched to a gene. CDR3 in amino acids: CASSSTGAQETQYF. DNA for the CDR3: TGTGCCAGCAGCTCGACAGGGGCCCAAGAGACCCAGTACTTC.

The chain joins TRBV19 to TRBJ1-2; a possible D gene is TRBD1 (5 bases). Germline CDR1 LNHDA, CDR2 SQIVND (reference sequence). This CDR3 is built from 14 residues. Trimming took off 0 bases at V and 8 bases at J, with 13 bases between the two ends. The CDR3 DNA follows: TGTGCCAGTAGTATAGATTGGGAGGGGCTAGGCTACACCTTC. It is translated as CASSIDWEGLGYTF.

Only one count was recorded for this clone. V is TRBV28 and J is TRBJ2-7, with 9 bases aligning to TRBD2. Trimming cost V 3 bases and J 4 bases; bases outside gene matches: 19. This CDR3 has 19 amino acids. Germline assignment: CDR1 MDHEN and CDR2 SYDVKM. CDR3: CASSFQGRGSLAGSYEQYF. The CDR3 DNA is TGTGCCAGCAGTTTTCAGGGCAGGGGATCGCTAGCGGGAAGTTACGAGCAGTACTTC.

This chain links TRBV12-5 with TRBJ2-1; D possibly corresponds to TRBD1 (6 bases). Germline V gene lookup returns CDR1 LGHNT and CDR2 FRNRAP. The CDR3 has 14 residues. The V end was cut by 8 bases, the J end by 3 bases, with 14 bases between. CDR3 coding DNA: TGTGCTAGTCGGGACATTGGGTTCTACAATGAGCAGTTCTTC. It translates to CASRDIGFYNEQFF.

The chain employs TRBV19 and TRBJ1-1; possibly TRBD1 for D (6 bases). The CDR3 has 14 residues. Per the germline V gene, CDR1 is LNHDA and CDR2 is SQIVND (reference sequence). Trimming took 2 bases from V and 3 from J, leaving 10 bases between them. CDR3 nucleotides: TGTGCCAGTAGTATATCCGGACAGTACACTGAAGCTTTCTTT. Amino acids: CASSISGQYTEAFF.

The chain employs TRBV30 and TRBJ1-4, with TRBD1 matching 9 bases. The V gene end was trimmed by 3 bases and the J gene end by 7 bases; junction bases not matched to a gene: 9. Germline assignment: CDR1 GTSNPN and CDR2 SVGIG (reference sequence). This CDR3 spans 15 amino acids. CDR3 DNA sequence: TGTGCCTGGAGGGACACAGGGGGCGCGGGTGAAAAACTGTTTTTT. Amino acids: CAWRDTGGAGEKLFF.

This chain links TRBV6-1 with TRBJ2-4; D might be TRBD1 (6 bases). V gave up 4 bases and J gave up 4 bases, with 17 bases separating them. CDR1 and CDR2 (germline): MNHNS, SASEGT. This CDR3 has 16 residues. In DNA form, the CDR3 reads TGTGCCAGCAGTGCTCTACAACAGGGTCATAAAAACATTCAGTACTTC. As protein: CASSALQQGHKNIQYF.

The chain links TRBV28 to TRBJ1-3, with D unresolved. V was pared by 7 bases and J by 0 bases, with 13 bases between. This CDR3 is 15 amino acids long. The V gene's germline CDR1 is MDHEN and CDR2 SYDVKM. This chain's CDR3 is CASNEALLSGNTIYF. CDR3 sequence (DNA): TGTGCCAGCAACGAGGCGCTCCTCTCTGGAAACACCATATATTTT. Using reference TRBV28 and TRBJ1-3 for the parts outside the CDR3, the full variable domain is DVKVTQSSRYLVKRTGEKVFLECVQDMDHENMFWYRQDPGLGLRLIYFSYDVKMKEKGDIPEGYSVSREKKERFSLILESASTNQTSMYLCASNEALLSGNTIYFGEGSWLTVV.

The V gene is TRBV28, the J gene TRBJ2-7; TRBD1 aligns across 7 bases. The CDR3 contains 13 residues. Unmatched junction bases numbered 3, after V lost 7 bases and J lost 0 bases. Germline CDR1 and CDR2: MDHEN and SYDVKM. This CDR3 reads CASKNRGSYEQYF. CDR3 nucleotide sequence: TGTGCCAGCAAGAACAGGGGCTCCTACGAGCAGTACTTC.

V is TRBV6-5 and J is TRBJ1-2; no definite D call. This CDR3 spans 15 amino acids. From germline, CDR1 is MNHEY and CDR2 SVGAGI. V lost 10 bases and J 6 bases, leaving 24 bases between the germline ends. CDR3: CATLGIGERKDGYTF. CDR3 nucleotide sequence: TGTGCCACCCTAGGGATCGGGGAGAGGAAGGATGGCTACACCTTC.

This clone has only one observation. The rearrangement uses TRBV7-2 and TRBJ2-5, with D perhaps matching TRBD2 (5 bases). The CDR3 consists of 14 residues. V gave up 2 bases and J gave up 2 bases, with 9 bases separating them. Looked up from germline, CDR1 is SGHTA and CDR2 is FQGNSA. CDR3 sequence: CASSLQDWQETQYF. CDR3 sequence (DNA): TGTGCCAGCAGCTTACAGGACTGGCAAGAGACCCAGTACTTC. Full variable domain (rest looked up from reference TRBV7-2 and TRBJ2-5): GAGVSQSPSNKVTEKGKDVELRCDPISGHTALYWYRQSLGQGLEFLIYFQGNSAPDKSGLPSDRFSAERTGGSVSTLTIQRTQQEDSAVYLCASSLQDWQETQYFGPGTRLLVL.

The V and J genes are TRBV7-9 and TRBJ2-1; 9 bases line up with TRBD2. CDR1 is SEHNR, CDR2 FQNEAQ, per germline (reference sequence). There are 13 residues in the CDR3. Germline trimming cut 6 bases from V and 6 bases from J; bases unmatched to any gene: 3. The CDR3 DNA follows: TGTGCCAGCAGACGAGCGGGGGGCAATGAGCAGTTCTTC. Translating gives CASRRAGGNEQFF.

J is TRBJ1-2 and V is TRBV4-2, with no clear D. Germline CDR1 LGHNA, CDR2 YNFKEQ. V was pared by 0 bases and J by 3 bases, with 11 bases between. This CDR3 region has 15 residues. The CDR3 DNA reads as TGTGCCAGCAGCCAAGATGGGCAGTACTACTATGGCTACACCTTC. Amino acids: CASSQDGQYYYGYTF.

The chain couples TRBV2 to TRBJ1-2, with 8 bases that match TRBD1. The CDR3 contains 15 residues. Germline loops: CDR1 SNHLY, CDR2 FYNNEI. After removal of 6 bases from V and 3 bases from J, the junction contained 9 bases not matched to a gene. The CDR3 protein is CASRGTGTGYYGYTF. CDR3 nucleotide sequence: TGTGCCAGCAGGGGGACCGGGACAGGCTACTATGGCTACACCTTC.

This chain connects TRBV15 to TRBJ1-5; tentative D call: TRBD1 (6 bases). V shed 2 bases and J shed 4 bases, with 15 bases lying between them. CDR3 length: 16 amino acids. Germline-derived CDR1 and CDR2 are LNHNV and YYDKDF (reference sequence). CDR3 coding DNA: TGTGCCACCAGCAGACAGAGACAGGCCGCGAATCAGCCCCAGCATTTT. Its protein is CATSRQRQAANQPQHF.

This clone was seen once. The rearrangement uses TRBV19 and TRBJ1-2, with D uncertain. The length of the CDR3 is 13 residues. Trimming took off 3 bases at V and 10 bases at J, with 15 bases between the two ends. Germline V gene data show CDR1 as LNHDA and CDR2 as SQIVND (reference sequence). The CDR3 protein is CASSMRARYDYTF. The CDR3 DNA follows: TGTGCCAGTAGTATGCGGGCCCGCTACGACTACACCTTC.

The V gene is TRBV5-4, the J gene TRBJ2-4, with 7 bases that match TRBD2. The germline V gene has CDR1 SGHNT and CDR2 YYREEE (reference sequence). With 3 bases clipped from V and 3 bases from J, the junction kept 3 bases outside the gene matches. This CDR3 has 14 residues. The CDR3 protein is CASSSGGGKNIQYF. The CDR3 DNA reads TGTGCCAGCAGCTCAGGCGGGGGCAAAAACATTCAGTACTTC.

The genes are TRBV28 and TRBJ1-2; maybe TRBD1 (6 bases). V lost 1 base to trimming and J lost 2 bases, with 14 bases between them. CDR1 is MDHEN and CDR2 is SYDVKM in the germline V gene. This CDR3 is built from 16 residues. CDR3 sequence reads: CASSLSHRVGNYGYTF. The CDR3 coding sequence is TGTGCCAGCAGTTTATCCCACAGGGTGGGCAACTATGGCTACACCTTC.